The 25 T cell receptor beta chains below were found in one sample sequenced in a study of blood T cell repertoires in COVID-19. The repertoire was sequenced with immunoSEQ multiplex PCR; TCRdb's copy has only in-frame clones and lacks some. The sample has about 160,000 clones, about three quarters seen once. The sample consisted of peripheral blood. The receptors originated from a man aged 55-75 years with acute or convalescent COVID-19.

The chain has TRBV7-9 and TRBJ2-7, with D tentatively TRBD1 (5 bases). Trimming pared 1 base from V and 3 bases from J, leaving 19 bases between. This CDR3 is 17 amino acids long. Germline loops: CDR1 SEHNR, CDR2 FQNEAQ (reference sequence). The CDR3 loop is CASSLVTGPGVSYEQYF. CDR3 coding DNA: TGTGCCAGCAGCTTAGTTACAGGCCCTGGGGTTAGCTACGAGCAGTACTTC.

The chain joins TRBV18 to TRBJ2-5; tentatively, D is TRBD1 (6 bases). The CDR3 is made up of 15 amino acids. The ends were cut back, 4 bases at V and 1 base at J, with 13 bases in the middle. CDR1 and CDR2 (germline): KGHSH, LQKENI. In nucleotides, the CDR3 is TGTGCCAGCTCACTTTCTCCAGGGGCCCAAGAGACCCAGTACTTC. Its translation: CASSLSPGAQETQYF.

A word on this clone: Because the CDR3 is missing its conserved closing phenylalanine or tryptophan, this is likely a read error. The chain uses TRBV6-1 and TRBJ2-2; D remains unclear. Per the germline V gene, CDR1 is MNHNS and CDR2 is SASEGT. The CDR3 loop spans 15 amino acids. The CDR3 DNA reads TGTGCCAGCAGTGAGTGGTCAGCAAACACCTGGGAGCTGTTTGTT. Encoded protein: CASSEWSANTWELFV.

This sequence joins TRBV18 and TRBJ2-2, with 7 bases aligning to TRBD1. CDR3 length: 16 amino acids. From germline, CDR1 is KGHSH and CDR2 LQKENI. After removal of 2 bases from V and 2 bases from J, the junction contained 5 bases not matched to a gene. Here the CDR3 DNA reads TGTGCCAGCTCACCATTGAGGGGGCGAAACACCGGGGAGCTGTTTTTT. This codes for CASSPLRGRNTGELFF. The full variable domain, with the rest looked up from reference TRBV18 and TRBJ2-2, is NAGVMQNPRHLVRRRGQEARLRCSPMKGHSHVYWYRQLPEEGLKFMVYLQKENIIDESGMPKERFSAEFPKEGPSILRIQQVVRGDSAAYFCASSPLRGRNTGELFFGEGSRLTVL.

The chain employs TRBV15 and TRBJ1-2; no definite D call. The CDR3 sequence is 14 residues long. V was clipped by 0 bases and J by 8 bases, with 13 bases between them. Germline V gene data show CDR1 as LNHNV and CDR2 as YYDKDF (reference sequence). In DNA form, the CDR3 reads TGTGCCACCAGCAGAGAGGTGGAGGCTGGCGGCTACACCTTC. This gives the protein CATSREVEAGGYTF.

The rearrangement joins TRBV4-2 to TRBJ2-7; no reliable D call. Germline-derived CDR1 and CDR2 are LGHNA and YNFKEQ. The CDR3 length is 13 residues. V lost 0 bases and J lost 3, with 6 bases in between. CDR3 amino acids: CASSQDESYEQYF. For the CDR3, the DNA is TGTGCCAGCAGCCAAGACGAGAGCTACGAGCAGTACTTC.

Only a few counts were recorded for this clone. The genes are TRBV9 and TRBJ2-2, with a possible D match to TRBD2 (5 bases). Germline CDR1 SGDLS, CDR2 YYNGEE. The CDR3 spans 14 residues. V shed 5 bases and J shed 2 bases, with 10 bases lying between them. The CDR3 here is CASSESGNTGELFF. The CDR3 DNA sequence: TGTGCCAGCAGTGAAAGCGGAAACACCGGGGAGCTGTTTTTT.

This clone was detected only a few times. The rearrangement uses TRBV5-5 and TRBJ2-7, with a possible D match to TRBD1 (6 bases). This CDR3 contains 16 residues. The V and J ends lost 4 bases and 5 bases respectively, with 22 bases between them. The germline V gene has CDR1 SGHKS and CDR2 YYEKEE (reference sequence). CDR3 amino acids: CASSPAIGQGSHEQYF. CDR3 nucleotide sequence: TGTGCCAGCAGCCCCGCGATAGGGCAGGGGAGCCACGAGCAGTACTTC.

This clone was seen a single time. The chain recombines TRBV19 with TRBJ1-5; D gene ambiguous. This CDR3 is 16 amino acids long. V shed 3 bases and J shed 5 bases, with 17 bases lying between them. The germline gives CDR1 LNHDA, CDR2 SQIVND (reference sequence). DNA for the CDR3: TGTGCCAGTAGTATTAGTGGCGGTCGGGTACATCAGCCCCAGCATTTT. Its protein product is CASSISGGRVHQPQHF.

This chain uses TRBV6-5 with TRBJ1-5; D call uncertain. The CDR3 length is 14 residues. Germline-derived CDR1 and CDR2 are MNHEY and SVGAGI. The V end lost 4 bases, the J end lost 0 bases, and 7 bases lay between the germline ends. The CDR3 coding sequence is TGTGCCAGCAGTTCGGGATTTAGCAATCAGCCCCAGCATTTT. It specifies CASSSGFSNQPQHF.

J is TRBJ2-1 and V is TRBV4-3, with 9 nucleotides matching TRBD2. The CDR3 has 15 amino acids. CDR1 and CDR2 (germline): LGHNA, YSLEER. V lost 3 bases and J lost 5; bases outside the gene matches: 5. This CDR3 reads CASSQLSGGDNEQFF. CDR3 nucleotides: TGCGCCAGCAGCCAGCTTAGCGGGGGAGACAATGAGCAGTTCTTC.

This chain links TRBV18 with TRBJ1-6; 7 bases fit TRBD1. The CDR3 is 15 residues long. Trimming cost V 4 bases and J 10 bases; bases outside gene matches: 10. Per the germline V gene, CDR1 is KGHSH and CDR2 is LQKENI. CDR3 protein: CASSQGDRVGSPLHF. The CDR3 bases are TGTGCCAGCTCACAAGGAGACAGGGTAGGCTCACCCCTCCACTTT.

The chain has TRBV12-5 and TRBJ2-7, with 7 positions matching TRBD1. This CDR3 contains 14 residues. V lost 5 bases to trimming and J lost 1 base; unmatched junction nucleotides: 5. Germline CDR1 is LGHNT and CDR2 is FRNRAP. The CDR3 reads CASGPPDRSYEQYF. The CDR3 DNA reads TGTGCTAGTGGTCCCCCGGACAGGTCCTACGAGCAGTACTTC. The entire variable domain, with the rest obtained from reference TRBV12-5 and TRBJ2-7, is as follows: DARVTQTPRHKVTEMGQEVTMRCQPILGHNTVFWYRQTMMQGLELLAYFRNRAPLDDSGMPKDRFSAEMPDATLATLKIQPSEPRDSAVYFCASGPPDRSYEQYFGPGTRLTVT.

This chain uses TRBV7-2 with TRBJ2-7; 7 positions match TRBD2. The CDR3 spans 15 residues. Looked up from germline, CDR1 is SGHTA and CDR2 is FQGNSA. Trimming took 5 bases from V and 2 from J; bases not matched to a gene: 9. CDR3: CASSTKRGPTYEQYF. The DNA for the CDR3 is TGTGCCAGCAGCACAAAGCGGGGCCCAACCTACGAGCAGTACTTC.

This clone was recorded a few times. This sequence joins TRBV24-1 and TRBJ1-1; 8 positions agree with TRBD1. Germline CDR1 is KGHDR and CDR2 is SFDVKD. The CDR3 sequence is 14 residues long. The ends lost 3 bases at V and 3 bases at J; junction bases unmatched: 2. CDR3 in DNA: TGTGCCACCAGTGATGCAGGGGGCGACACTGAAGCTTTCTTT. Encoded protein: CATSDAGGDTEAFF.

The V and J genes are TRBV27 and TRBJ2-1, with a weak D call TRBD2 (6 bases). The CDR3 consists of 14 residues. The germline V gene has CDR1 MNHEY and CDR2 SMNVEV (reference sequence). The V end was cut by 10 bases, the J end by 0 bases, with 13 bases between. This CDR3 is CATGEESSYNEQFF. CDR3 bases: TGTGCCACCGGGGAGGAGAGCTCCTACAATGAGCAGTTCTTC.

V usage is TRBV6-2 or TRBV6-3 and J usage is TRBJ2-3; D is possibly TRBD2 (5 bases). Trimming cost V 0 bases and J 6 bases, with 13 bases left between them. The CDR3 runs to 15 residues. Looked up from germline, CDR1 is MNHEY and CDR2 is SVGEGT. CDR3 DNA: TGTGCCAGCAGTTACTCAGGTCTAGCAAGCGATACGCAGTATTTT. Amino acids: CASSYSGLASDTQYF.

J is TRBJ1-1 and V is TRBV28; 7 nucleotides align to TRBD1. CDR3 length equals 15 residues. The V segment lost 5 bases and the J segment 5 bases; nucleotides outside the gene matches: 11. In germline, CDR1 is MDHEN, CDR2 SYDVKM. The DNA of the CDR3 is TGTGCCAGCAGTCCCGGGACAGAAAGGGGAACTGAAGCTTTCTTT. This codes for CASSPGTERGTEAFF.

The CDR3 DNA is TGCAGCGTTGAAGGCCAGGGGTGGCCGTTCTTC. Encoded protein: CSVEGQGWPFF. The chain recombines TRBV29-1 with TRBJ2-1; tentative D call: TRBD1 (6 bases). There are 11 residues in the CDR3. Germline CDR1 and CDR2: SQVTM and ANQGSEA. Trimming shortened V by 1 base and J by 15 bases, and 13 bases separated the two germline ends.

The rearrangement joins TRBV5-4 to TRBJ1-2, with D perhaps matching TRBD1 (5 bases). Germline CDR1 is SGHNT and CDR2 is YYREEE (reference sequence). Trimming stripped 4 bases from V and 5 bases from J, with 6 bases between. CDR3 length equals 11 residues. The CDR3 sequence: CASSAGYGYTF. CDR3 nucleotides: TGTGCCAGCAGCGCAGGGTATGGCTACACCTTC.

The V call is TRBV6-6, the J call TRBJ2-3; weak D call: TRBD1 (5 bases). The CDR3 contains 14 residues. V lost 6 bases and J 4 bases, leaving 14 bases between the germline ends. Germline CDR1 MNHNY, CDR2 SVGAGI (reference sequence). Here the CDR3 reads CASRQGQEADTQYF. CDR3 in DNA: TGTGCCAGCAGGCAGGGTCAAGAGGCAGATACGCAGTATTTT.

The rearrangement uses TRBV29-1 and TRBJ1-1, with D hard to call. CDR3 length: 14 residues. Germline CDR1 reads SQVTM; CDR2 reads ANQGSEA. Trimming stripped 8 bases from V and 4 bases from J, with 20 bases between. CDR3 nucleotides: TGCAGCTTCGAGGGTCCGGTCGGATCCACTGAAGCTTTCTTT. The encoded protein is CSFEGPVGSTEAFF.

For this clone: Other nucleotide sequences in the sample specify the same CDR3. The CDR3 DNA reads as TGCGCCAGCAGCTACAGGGGGCGGGAAAACACTGAAGCTTTCTTT. Encoded protein: CASSYRGRENTEAFF. V is TRBV5-1 and J is TRBJ1-1, with 9 bases that match TRBD1. The CDR3 runs 15 residues. Per the germline V gene, CDR1 is SGHRS and CDR2 is YFSETQ. V gave up 3 bases and J gave up 2 bases; unmatched junction bases: 5.

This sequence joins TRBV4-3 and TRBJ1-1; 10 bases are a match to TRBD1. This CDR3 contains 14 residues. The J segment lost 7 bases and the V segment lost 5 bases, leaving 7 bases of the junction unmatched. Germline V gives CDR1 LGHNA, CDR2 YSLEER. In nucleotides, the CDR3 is TGCGCCAGCAGCGTGGGACAGGGGCTGGATGAAGCTTTCTTT. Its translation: CASSVGQGLDEAFF.

CDR3 in amino acids: CATSREGLAKIHNEQFF. CDR3 DNA sequence: TGTGCCACCAGCAGAGAAGGACTAGCGAAAATCCACAATGAGCAGTTCTTC. This rearrangement joins TRBV15 to TRBJ2-1; 9 bases agree with TRBD2. In germline, CDR1 is LNHNV, CDR2 YYDKDF (reference sequence). Germline trimming cut 0 bases from V and 5 bases from J; bases unmatched to any gene: 8. CDR3 size: 17 residues.